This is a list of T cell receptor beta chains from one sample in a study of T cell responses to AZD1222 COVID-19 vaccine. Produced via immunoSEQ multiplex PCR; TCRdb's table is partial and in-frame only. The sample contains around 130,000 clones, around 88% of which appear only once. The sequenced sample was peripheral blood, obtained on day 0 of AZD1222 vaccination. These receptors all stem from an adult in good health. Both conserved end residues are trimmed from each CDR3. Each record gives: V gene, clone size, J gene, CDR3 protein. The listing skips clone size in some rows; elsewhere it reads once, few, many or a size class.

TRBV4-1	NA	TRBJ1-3	ASSWRGGPGNTIY
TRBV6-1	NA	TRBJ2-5	ASSVWVLEDRETQY
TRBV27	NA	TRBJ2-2	ASSSGHTGELF
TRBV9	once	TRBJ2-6	ASSRTGSGANVLT
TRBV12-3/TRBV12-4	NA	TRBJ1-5	ASSWGDQPQH
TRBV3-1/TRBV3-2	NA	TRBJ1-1	ASSLLGDRSNTEAF
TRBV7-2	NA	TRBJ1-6	ASSLANPPFGSPLH
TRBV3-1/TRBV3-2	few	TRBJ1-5	ASSQDLTQPQH
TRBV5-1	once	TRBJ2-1	ASSTGTSGRTFLNEQF
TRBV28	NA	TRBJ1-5	ASGSGQGGQPQH
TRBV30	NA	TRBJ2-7	AWGDGLYEQY
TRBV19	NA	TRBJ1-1	ATYGGLNTEAF
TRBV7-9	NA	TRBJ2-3	ASSLLQGDGDTQY
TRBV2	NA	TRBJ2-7	ASTSASEQY
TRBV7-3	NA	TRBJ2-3	ASSPARQGGTDTQY
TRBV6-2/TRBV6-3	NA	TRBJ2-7	ASSQLDEQY
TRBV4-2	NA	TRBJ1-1	ASSQEGLLDTEAF
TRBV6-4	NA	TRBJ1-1	ASRTGESTEAF
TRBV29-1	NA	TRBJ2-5	SVGTVDRETQY
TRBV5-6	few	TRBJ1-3	ASSFSIGLIGGDTIY
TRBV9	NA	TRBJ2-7	ASSVGAGGPAYEQY
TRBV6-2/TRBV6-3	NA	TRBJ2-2	ASSSYPRGTGELF